This TCR beta chain was observed in a study of blood T cell repertoires in COVID-19 (TCRdb year 2020). Notes on the research overall: Samples covering the acute and convalescent phases of COVID-19 were provided by collaborators in the United States, Italy and Spain. The repertoires were released in a freely available public database meant as a resource for research on the immune response to SARS-CoV-2. The samples were drawn from the first 160 participants of the ongoing ImmuneRACE study and from 950 to 1,500 subjects provided by 6 global collaborators. Sample metadata almost always included a de-identified subject ID, COVID-19 status, age in years and sex. The material from the prospective study consisted of cDNA or gDNA derived from T cells, B-cell-depleted T cells, or PBMCs. Where available, HLA class I and class II types were taken from metadata supplied by the sample provider and were not determined by assay-based typing. Subjects who had been exposed to COVID-19, were actively infected with it, or had recovered from it provided the deeply sampled blood TCRbeta repertoires that made up the dataset.

V and J lose 2 bases and 8 bases, and a span of 16 bases separates them. Spanning cysteine to phenylalanine, the CDR3 consists of 15 amino acids. Here the CDR3 DNA is all that survives: 45 bases in frame from base 1. CDR1 is given as KGHSH and CDR2 as LQKENI, both from the germline V gene. A word on this clone: What antigen it recognizes has not been identified. No base-level quality is on record; no much larger clone is a single base apart.

The investigation overall reported the following: How much clinical and demographic metadata was included differed by source and by participant, and the metadata was provided uncurated.

Participants in the prospective study were aged about 18 to 95 years, lived in about two dozen United States geographic areas, and enrolled through a virtual design. In the prospective study, participants were assigned to cohorts based on the clinical history participants reported in a screening survey and a study questionnaire. ImmuneRACE Cohort 3 recovered participants were defined by two consecutive negative NP/OP PCR tests, healthcare professional clearance, or symptom resolution. In the prospective study, mobile phlebotomists collected whole blood, serum and a nasopharyngeal or oropharyngeal swab from each participant. Prospective study participants could optionally give additional blood draws and questionnaires over a roughly 2-month period. Before DNA extraction, prospective study blood samples were shipped either frozen or at room temperature. TCRbeta CDR3 regions were amplified from genomic DNA using the immunoSEQ Assay, a bias-controlled multiplex PCR. The study's own analysis went as follows. Within the assay, amplification of reference gene primers was used to estimate how many nucleated cells each sample contained. To quantify the absolute abundance of each unique TCRbeta CDR3 rearrangement, sequence reads were collapsed and filtered. Productive Simpson clonality was computed per sample as the square root of Simpson's diversity index over productive rearrangements. TCRdb re-hosts the immuneACCESS table, in-frame sequences only. Its copies lack some clones; in the studies checked, an unresolved V gene accounts for under half of them, and the cause for the rest is not known. V and J calls and clone size are given by that table; D and trimming were obtained from the DNA. Present in this sample are roughly 500,000 clones, 70% to 90% of which were seen just once. The ten largest clones add up to around 1.9% of the sample.

The source is a woman between 40 and 55 years old who had recovered from COVID-19. Recombination linked TRBV18 to TRBJ1-3, with TRBD1 perhaps the D gene, on 6 matching bases. Sequenced material: PBMCs or T cells enriched from blood (not recorded which). In nucleotide form, the sequence is TGTGCCAGCTCACCAGCGGCAGGGGCTAGAGACACCATATATTTT. It codes for CASSPAAGARDTIYF.